This TCR beta chain was captured in a study of cytomegalovirus exposure and HLA in healthy donors listed by TCRdb under 2017. At the level of the whole study: According to a later analysis, one platform produced both the 100 to 150 validation repertoires and the 700 or so repertoires of the first cohort. The study aimed to test whether signatures of past pathogen exposure could be identified by cataloging public T cell receptors. In addition to the first cohort of 666 subjects, a separate validation cohort of 120 different subjects was used. To predict cytomegalovirus infection status, the study combined high-throughput TCR immunosequencing, statistical association of individual TCRs with disease status, and machine learning.

Separate from the roughly 700-subject first cohort, the validation cohort of roughly 120 subjects was the group to which the donors belonged. Library preparation used the immunoSEQ multiplex PCR assay. The study's own analysis went as follows. A statistical classification framework was built for diagnosing cytomegalovirus status from the catalog of TCR beta chain sequences. TCRdb re-hosts the immuneACCESS table, in-frame sequences only. Its copies lack some clones; in the studies checked, an unresolved V gene accounts for under half of them, and the cause for the rest is not known. Clonal size and the V and J genes are those of that table, whereas D and trimming came from the DNA. Across this sample there are about 130,000 clones, with roughly 86% seen only once. In total, the top ten clones hold over 3% of the sample. V is shortened by 1 base, J by 5 bases, and the region joining them spans 12 bases. CDR1 and CDR2 (LNHDA, SQIVND) derive from the germline V gene (reference sequence). Spanning cysteine to phenylalanine, the CDR3 consists of 14 amino acids. Solely the CDR3 DNA is kept, with 42 bases framed from the first base.

Remarks on this clone: It lacks a known antigen. Nothing much larger sits one base from this clone, and base qualities are not available.

General study outcomes and caveats: The authors suggested that the approach could potentially be extended to other disease states and immunological phenotypes. While some public TCRs were present in many individuals, most TCR sequences turned up only very rarely across donors. A total of roughly 160 TCR beta chains were listed by the study as associated with cytomegalovirus. A few of the identified cytomegalovirus-associated TCR beta chains were confirmed in vitro to be specific for cytomegalovirus antigens. The validation cohort had no HLA typing available for a later analysis, so co-occurrence within that cohort was assessed over all 120 or so repertoires. A later analysis found that TCRs clustered in the first cohort also tended to co-occur in the 95 to 150 validation repertoires, with more than 90% of cluster scores above 0. Cytomegalovirus status was reported to be diagnosed by the classifier with high specificity and sensitivity in both the original and validation cohorts.

The sample was PBMCs. The chain links TRBV19 with TRBJ2-7, and possibly TRBD2, on 6 matching bases. The clonotype comes from a man in his thirties or forties in good health and CMV-seronegative. The CDR3 in this case is CASSIGGDLDEQYF. The nucleotide sequence is TGTGCCAGTAGTATAGGGGGGGATTTGGACGAGCAGTACTTC.